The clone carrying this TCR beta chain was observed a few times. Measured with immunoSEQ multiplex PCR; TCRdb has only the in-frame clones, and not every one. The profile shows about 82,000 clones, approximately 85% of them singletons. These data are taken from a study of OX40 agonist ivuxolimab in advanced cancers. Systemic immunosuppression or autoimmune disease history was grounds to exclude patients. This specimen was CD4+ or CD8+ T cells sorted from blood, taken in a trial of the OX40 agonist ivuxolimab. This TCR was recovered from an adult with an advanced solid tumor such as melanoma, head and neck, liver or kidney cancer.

CDR3 nucleotide sequence: TGCGCCAGCAGCCATGGAGCGCAGGTCACCGGGGAGCTGTTTTTT. As protein: CASSHGAQVTGELFF. The chain carries TRBV4-1 and TRBJ2-2; no clear D. CDR1 MGHRA and CDR2 YSYEKL come from the germline V gene. V was clipped by 3 bases and J by 4 bases, with 12 bases between them. This CDR3 region has 15 residues.